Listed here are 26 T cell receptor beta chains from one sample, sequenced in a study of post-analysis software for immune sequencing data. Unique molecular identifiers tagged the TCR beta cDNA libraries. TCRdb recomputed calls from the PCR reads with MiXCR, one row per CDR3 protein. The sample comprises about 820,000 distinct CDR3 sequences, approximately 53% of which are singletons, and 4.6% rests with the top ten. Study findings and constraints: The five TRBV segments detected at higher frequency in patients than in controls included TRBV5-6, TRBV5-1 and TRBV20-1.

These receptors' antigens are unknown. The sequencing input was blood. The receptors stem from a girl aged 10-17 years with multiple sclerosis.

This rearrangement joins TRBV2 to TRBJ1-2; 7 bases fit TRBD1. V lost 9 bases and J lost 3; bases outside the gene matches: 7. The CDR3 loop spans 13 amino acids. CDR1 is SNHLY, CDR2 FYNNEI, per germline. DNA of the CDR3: TGTGCCAGTAATACAGGGGTTCACTATGGCTACACCTTC. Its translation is CASNTGVHYGYTF. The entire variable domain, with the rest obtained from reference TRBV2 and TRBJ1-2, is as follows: EPEVTQTPSHQVTQMGQEVILRCVPISNHLYFYWYRQILGQKVEFLVSFYNNEISEKSEIFDDQFSVERPDGSNFTLKIRSTKLEDSAMYFCASNTGVHYGYTFGSGTRLTVV.

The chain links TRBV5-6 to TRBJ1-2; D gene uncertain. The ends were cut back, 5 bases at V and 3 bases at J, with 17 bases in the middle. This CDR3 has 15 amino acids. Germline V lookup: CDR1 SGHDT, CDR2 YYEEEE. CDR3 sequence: CASRGRWGFHYGYTF. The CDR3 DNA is TGTGCCAGCAGAGGGAGGTGGGGATTCCACTATGGCTACACCTTC. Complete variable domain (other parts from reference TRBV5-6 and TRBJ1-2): DAGVTQSPTHLIKTRGQQVTLRCSPKSGHDTVSWYQQALGQGPQFIFQYYEEEERQRGNFPDRFSGHQFPNYSSELNVNALLLGDSALYLCASRGRWGFHYGYTFGSGTRLTVV.

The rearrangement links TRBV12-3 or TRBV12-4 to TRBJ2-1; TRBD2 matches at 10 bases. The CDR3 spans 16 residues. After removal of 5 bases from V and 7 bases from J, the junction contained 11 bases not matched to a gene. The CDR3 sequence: CASSNLAGVVSNEQFF. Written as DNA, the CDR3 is TGTGCCAGCAGTAATCTAGCGGGAGTTGTTAGTAATGAGCAGTTCTTC.

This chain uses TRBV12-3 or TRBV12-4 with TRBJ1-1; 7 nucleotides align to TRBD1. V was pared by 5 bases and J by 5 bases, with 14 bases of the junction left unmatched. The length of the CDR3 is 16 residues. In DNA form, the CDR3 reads TGTGCCAGCAGTCCGGACGACAGGGAAAGAATGACTGAAGCTTTCTTT. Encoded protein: CASSPDDRERMTEAFF.

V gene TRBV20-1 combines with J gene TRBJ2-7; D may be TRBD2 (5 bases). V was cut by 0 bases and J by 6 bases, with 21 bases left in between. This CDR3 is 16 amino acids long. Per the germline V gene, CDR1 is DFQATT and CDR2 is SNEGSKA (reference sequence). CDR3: CSARDPSGGSHREQYF. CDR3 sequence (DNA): TGCAGTGCTAGAGACCCCAGCGGAGGTTCCCACCGCGAGCAGTACTTC.

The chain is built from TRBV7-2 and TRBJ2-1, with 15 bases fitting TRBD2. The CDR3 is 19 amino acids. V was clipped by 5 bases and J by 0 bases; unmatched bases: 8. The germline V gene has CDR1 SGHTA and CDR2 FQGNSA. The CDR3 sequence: CASSPPGLAGGSSYNEQFF. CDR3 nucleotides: TGTGCCAGCAGCCCCCCCGGACTAGCGGGGGGGAGCTCCTACAATGAGCAGTTCTTC.

This CDR3 is CATSPWTLKETQYF. CDR3 DNA sequence: TGTGCCACCAGCCCCTGGACACTTAAAGAGACCCAGTACTTC. This rearrangement joins TRBV15 to TRBJ2-5, with D perhaps TRBD1 (5 bases). CDR3 length: 14 residues. The V end was cut by 5 bases, the J end by 3 bases, with 13 bases between. CDR1 and CDR2 (germline): LNHNV, YYDKDF (reference sequence).

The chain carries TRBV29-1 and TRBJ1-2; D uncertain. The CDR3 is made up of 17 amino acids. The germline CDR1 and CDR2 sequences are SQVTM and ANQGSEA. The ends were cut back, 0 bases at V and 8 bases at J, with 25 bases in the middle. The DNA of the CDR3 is TGCAGCGTTGAAGAAAACCCCAATGAGGTAGAAACGGAGGGCTACACCTTC. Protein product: CSVEENPNEVETEGYTF.

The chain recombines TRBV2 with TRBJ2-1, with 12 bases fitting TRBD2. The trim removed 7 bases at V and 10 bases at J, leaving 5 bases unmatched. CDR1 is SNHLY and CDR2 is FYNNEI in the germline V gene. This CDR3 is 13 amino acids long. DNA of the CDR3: TGTGCCAGCACTAGCGGGGGGGCTTGGGAGCAGTTCTTC. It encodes CASTSGGAWEQFF. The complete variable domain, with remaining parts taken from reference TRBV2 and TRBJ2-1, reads EPEVTQTPSHQVTQMGQEVILRCVPISNHLYFYWYRQILGQKVEFLVSFYNNEISEKSEIFDDQFSVERPDGSNFTLKIRSTKLEDSAMYFCASTSGGAWEQFFGPGTRLTVL.

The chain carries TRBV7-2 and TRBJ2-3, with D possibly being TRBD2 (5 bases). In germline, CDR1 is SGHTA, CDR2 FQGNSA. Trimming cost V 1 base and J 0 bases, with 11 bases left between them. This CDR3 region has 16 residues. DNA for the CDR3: TGTGCCAGCAGCTTAGGAGCTAGCACAAGCACAGATACGCAGTATTTT. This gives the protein CASSLGASTSTDTQYF.

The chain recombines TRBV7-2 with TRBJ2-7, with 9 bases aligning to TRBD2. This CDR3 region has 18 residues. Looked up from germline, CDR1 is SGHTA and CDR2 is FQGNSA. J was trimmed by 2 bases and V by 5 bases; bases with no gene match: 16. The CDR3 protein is CASSLPELAGLETYEQYF. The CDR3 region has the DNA TGTGCCAGCAGCCTACCCGAACTAGCGGGCCTCGAGACCTACGAGCAGTACTTC. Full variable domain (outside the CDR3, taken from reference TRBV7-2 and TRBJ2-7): GAGVSQSPSNKVTEKGKDVELRCDPISGHTALYWYRQSLGQGLEFLIYFQGNSAPDKSGLPSDRFSAERTGGSVSTLTIQRTQQEDSAVYLCASSLPELAGLETYEQYFGPGTRLTVT.

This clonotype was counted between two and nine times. The CDR3 bases are TGTGCCAGCAAGACACGAAGCGGGGGGGCTTATCCCGAGCAGTACTTC. This encodes CASKTRSGGAYPEQYF. The rearrangement uses TRBV27 and TRBJ2-5; 10 bases align to TRBD2. The J call is uncertain, as TRBJ2-7 better fits the DNA end. Germline CDR1 and CDR2: MNHEY and SMNVEV (reference sequence). The CDR3 spans 16 residues.

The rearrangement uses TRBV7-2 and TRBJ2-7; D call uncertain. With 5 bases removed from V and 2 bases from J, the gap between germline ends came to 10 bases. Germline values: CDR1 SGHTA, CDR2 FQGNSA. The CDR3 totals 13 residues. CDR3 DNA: TGTGCCAGCAGCCCCCACTCTACCTACGAGCAGTACTTC. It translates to CASSPHSTYEQYF.

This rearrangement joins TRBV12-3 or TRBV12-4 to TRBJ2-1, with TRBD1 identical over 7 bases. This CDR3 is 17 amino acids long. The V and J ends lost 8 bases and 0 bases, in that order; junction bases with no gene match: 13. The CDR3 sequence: CASSHRDSIISYNEQFF. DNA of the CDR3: TGTGCCAGCTCTCACCGGGACAGTATTATCTCCTACAATGAGCAGTTCTTC.

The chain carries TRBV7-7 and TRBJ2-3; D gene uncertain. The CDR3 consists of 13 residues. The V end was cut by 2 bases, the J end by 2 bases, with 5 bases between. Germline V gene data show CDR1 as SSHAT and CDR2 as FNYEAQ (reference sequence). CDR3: CASSLILTDTQYF. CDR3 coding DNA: TGTGCCAGCAGCTTAATCCTCACAGATACGCAGTATTTT.

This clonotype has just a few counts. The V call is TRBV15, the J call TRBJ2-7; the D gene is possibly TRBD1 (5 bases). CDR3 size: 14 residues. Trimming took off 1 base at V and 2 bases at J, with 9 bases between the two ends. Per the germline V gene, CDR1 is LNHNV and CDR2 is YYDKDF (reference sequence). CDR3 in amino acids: CATSRGAGPYEQYF. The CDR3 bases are TGTGCCACCAGCAGAGGGGCAGGGCCCTACGAGCAGTACTTC.

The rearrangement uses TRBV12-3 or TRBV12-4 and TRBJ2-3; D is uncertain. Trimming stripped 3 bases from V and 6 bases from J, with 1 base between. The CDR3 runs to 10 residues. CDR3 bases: TGTGCCAGCAGTTTTGATACGCAGTATTTT. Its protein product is CASSFDTQYF.

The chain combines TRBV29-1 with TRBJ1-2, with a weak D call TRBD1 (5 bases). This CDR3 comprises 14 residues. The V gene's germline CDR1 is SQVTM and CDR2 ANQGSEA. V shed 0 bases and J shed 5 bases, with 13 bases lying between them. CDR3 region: CSVEDQGGGYGYTF. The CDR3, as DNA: TGCAGCGTTGAAGATCAGGGAGGAGGGTATGGCTACACCTTC.

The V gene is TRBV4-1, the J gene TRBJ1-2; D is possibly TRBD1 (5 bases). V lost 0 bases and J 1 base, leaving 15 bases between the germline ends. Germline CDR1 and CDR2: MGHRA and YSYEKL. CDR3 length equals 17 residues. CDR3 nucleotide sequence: TGCGCCAGCAGCCAAGATTCTGGAACAGGTTATAACTATGGCTACACCTTC. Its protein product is CASSQDSGTGYNYGYTF.

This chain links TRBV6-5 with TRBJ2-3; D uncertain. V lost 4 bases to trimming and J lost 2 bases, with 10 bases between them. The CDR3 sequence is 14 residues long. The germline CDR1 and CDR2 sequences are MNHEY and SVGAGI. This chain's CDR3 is CASSWSKATDTQYF. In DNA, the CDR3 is TGTGCCAGCAGTTGGTCGAAGGCCACAGATACGCAGTATTTT.

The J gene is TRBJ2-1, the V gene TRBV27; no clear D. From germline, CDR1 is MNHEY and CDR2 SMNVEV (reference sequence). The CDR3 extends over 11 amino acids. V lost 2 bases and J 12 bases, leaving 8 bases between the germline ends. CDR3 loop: CASSLGSWQFF. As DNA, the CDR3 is TGTGCCAGCAGTTTAGGGTCGTGGCAGTTCTTC.

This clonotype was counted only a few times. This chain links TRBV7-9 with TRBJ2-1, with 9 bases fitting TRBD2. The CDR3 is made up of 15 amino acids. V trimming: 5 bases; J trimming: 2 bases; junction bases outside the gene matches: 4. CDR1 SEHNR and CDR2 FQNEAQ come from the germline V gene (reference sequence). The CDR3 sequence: CASSRIAGAYNEQFF. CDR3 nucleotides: TGTGCCAGCAGCCGGATAGCGGGAGCCTACAATGAGCAGTTCTTC.

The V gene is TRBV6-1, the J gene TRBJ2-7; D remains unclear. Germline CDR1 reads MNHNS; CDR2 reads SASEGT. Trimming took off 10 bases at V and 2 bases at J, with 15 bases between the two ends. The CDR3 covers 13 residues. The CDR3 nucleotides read TGTGCCACTAAAGCCAGTGGGACCTACGAGCAGTACTTC. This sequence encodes CATKASGTYEQYF.

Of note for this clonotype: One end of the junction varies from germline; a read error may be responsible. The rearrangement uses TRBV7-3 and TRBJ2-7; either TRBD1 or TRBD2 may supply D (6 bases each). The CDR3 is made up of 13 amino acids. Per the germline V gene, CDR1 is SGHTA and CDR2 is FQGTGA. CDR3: CSSSPGGTAEQYF. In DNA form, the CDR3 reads TGTTCCAGCAGCCCCGGGGGCACTGCCGAGCAGTACTTC.

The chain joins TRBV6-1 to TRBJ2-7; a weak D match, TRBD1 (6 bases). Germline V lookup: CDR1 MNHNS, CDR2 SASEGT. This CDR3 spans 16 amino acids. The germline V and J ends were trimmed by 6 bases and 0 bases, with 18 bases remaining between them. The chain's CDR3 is CASRESARDTSYEQYF. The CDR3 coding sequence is TGTGCCAGCAGAGAATCCGCCCGGGACACCTCCTACGAGCAGTACTTC.

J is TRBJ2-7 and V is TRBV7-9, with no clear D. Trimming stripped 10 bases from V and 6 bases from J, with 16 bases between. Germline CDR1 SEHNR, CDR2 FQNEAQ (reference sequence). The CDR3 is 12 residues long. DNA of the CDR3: TGTGCCACCAAGCTTAGGATTGGCGAGCAGTACTTC. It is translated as CATKLRIGEQYF. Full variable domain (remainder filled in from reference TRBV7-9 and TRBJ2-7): DTGVSQNPRHKITKRGQNVTFRCDPISEHNRLYWYRQTLGQGPEFLTYFQNEAQLEKSRLLSDRFSAERPKGSFSTLEIQRTEQGDSAMYLCATKLRIGEQYFGPGTRLTVT.